This TCR beta chain emerged from a study of low-dose radiotherapy and immunotherapy resistance in tumors. About the research overall: Participants in Cohort 1 were administered 0.5 Gy per fraction at 2-week intervals, to a cumulative dose of 6.5 Gy. Each two-week cycle included intravenous cyclophosphamide 200 mg/m2, given one day before radiation and immunotherapy. Patients took oral aspirin 300 mg daily for four cycles from cycle 1 day 1.

The CDR3 has 15 residues. Looked up from germline, CDR1 is SGHRS and CDR2 is YFSETQ. V dropped 6 bases and J dropped 0 bases, with 13 bases sitting between them. Documented time point: after trial treatment. Treatment defined: LDRT plus nivolumab, ipilimumab, low-dose cyclophosphamide and aspirin (RACIN trial). Advanced solid tumors without tumor-infiltrating lymphocytes were required for inclusion. First-strand cDNA used TRAV- and TRBV-specific primers, covering alpha and beta chains. TCR amplification involved about 20 PCR cycles with a constant-region primer and V-primer adapter. TCRdb redid the calling of the reads with MiXCR, one entry per CDR3 protein. This sample has tens of thousands of distinct CDR3 sequences, with under 30% found just once.

The rearrangement uses TRBV5-1 and TRBJ2-1; D is undetermined. Here the sequenced sample was PBMCs, taken after low-dose radiotherapy plus immunotherapy. The origin of this receptor is a male donor with prostate cancer. The CDR3 loop is CASISGDLSYNEQFF. In DNA form, the CDR3 reads TGCGCCAGCATAAGTGGGGATCTCTCCTACAATGAGCAGTTCTTC.